This T cell receptor (beta chain) was recorded in a study of cytomegalovirus exposure and HLA in healthy donors. Study observations and caveats: Upon later analysis, TCR association rates were observed to vary by HLA locus, being highest for DRB1 and lowest for HLA-C.

In regard to this clone: Its antigen is unknown.

The PCR was carried out with 60 Vbeta primers and 13 Jbeta primers. TCRdb keeps only in-frame clones here, not all; method: immunoSEQ multiplex PCR. The sample consists of roughly 190,000 clones, 75% to 90% of them appearing once. The sample was PBMCs. This TCR came from a man between 35 and 55 years old in good health and CMV-seropositive.

The CDR3 DNA reads TGTGCCTGGAGTGTACAGGGAATGGACGAGCAGTACTTC. It translates to CAWSVQGMDEQYF. The V call is TRBV30, the J call TRBJ2-7, with TRBD1 as a possible D gene (6 bases). This CDR3 comprises 13 residues. Germline loops: CDR1 GTSNPN, CDR2 SVGIG (reference sequence). V was trimmed by 0 bases and J by 5 bases, leaving 11 bases between them.